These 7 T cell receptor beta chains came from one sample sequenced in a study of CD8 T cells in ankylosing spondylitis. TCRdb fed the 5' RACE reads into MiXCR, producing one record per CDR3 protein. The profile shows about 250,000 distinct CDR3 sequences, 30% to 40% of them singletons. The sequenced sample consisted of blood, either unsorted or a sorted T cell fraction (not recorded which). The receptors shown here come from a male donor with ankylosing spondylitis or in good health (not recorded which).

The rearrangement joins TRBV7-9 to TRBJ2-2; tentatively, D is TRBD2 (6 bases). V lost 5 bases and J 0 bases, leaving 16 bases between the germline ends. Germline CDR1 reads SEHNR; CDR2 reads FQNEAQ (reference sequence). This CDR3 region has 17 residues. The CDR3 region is CASSRRGVAANTGELFF. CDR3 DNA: TGTGCCAGCAGCCGTCGCGGGGTAGCGGCGAACACCGGGGAGCTGTTTTTT. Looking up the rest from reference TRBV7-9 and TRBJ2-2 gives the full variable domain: DTGVSQNPRHKITKRGQNVTFRCDPISEHNRLYWYRQTLGQGPEFLTYFQNEAQLEKSRLLSDRFSAERPKGSFSTLEIQRTEQGDSAMYLCASSRRGVAANTGELFFGEGSRLTVL.

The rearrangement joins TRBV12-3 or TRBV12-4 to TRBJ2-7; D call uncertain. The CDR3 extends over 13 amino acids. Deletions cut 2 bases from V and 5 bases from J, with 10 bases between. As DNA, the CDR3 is TGTGCCAGCAGTTTAACGAGGAACCACGAGCAGTACTTC. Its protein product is CASSLTRNHEQYF.

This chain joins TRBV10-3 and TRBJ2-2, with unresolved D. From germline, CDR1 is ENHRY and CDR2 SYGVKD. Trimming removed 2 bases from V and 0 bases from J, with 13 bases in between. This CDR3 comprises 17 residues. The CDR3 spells CAISEARSSPNTGELFF. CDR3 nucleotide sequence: TGTGCCATCAGTGAGGCCAGGAGCAGTCCGAACACCGGGGAGCTGTTTTTT.

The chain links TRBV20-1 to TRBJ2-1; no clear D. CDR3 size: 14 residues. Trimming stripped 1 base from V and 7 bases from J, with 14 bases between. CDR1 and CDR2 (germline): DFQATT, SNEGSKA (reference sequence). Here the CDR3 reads CSARVARVGNEQFF. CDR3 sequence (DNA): TGCAGTGCTAGAGTAGCTAGGGTCGGGAATGAGCAGTTCTTC.

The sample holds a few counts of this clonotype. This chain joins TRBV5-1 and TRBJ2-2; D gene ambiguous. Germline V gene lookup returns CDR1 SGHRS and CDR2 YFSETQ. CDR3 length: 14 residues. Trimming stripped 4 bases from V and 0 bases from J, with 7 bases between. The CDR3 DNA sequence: TGCGCCAGCAGCCCCAGATCGAACACCGGGGAGCTGTTTTTT. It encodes CASSPRSNTGELFF.

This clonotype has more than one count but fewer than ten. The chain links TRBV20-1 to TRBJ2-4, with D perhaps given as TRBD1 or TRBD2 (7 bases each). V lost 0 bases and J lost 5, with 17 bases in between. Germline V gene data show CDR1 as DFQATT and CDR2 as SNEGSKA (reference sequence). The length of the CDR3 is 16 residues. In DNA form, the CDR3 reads TGCAGTGCTAGAGATAACAGGGGAGGGAGGCAAAACATTCAGTACTTC. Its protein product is CSARDNRGGRQNIQYF.

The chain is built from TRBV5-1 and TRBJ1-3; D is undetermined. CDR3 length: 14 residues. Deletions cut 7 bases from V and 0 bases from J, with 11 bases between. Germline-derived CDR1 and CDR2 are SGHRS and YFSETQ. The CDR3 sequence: CASQEDPSGNTIYF. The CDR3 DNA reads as TGCGCCAGCCAGGAGGATCCCTCTGGAAACACCATATATTTT.